The sequence of this TCR beta chain was determined in a study of identical twins. TCRdb reprocessed the 5' RACE reads with MiXCR, giving one entry per CDR3 protein. This sample has some 1,700,000 distinct CDR3 sequences, with roughly a third found just once. Trimming took 2 bases from V and 1 from J; bases not matched to a gene: 8. In germline, CDR1 is MGHRA, CDR2 YSYEKL. This CDR3 comprises 18 residues. Material: cord blood. The genes are TRBV4-1 and TRBJ1-6, with TRBD1 matching over 7 bases. The receptor was derived from a newborn girl in good health. The CDR3 spells CASSQISTGISYNSPLHF. As DNA, the CDR3 is TGCGCCAGCAGCCAAATATCGACAGGGATATCCTATAATTCACCCCTCCACTTT.